The T cell receptor beta chain described here comes from a study of siplizumab effects on memory and regulatory T cells. TCRdb's table, derived via immunoSEQ multiplex PCR, lists solely in-frame clones and lacks some. The sample holds 94,000 or so clones, under 95% seen once. The CDR3 has 15 amino acids. Germline loops: CDR1 PRHDT, CDR2 FYEKMQ (reference sequence). Trimming at V came to 4 bases and at J to 0 bases, leaving 2 bases not matched to a gene. The source material was CD8+ T cells sorted from blood. This TCR derives from a human donor in good health. The chain combines TRBV13 with TRBJ1-4, with 7 bases identical to TRBD1. CDR3 in amino acids: CASSSQGATNEKLFF. The CDR3 nucleotides are TGTGCCAGCAGCTCGCAGGGGGCAACTAATGAAAAACTGTTTTTT.